This TCR beta chain was sequenced for a study of OX40 agonist ivuxolimab in advanced cancers. In the study overall: Ivuxolimab, an antibody acting as an agonist of OX40 (CD134), was used to treat patients. Patients got intravenous ivuxolimab at 0.01 to 10 mg/kg every 2 weeks.

CDR3 size: 12 residues. Trimming at V came to 3 bases and at J to 7 bases, leaving 2 bases not matched to a gene. Germline CDR1 and CDR2: SGHTA and FQGNSA. Study results and caveats: Low normalized T-cell clonal expansion was also seen in some nonresponders. Determination of antigen specificity was not performed for the expanded peripheral T cells.

Sequencing used immunoSEQ multiplex PCR; TCRdb keeps in-frame clones, though not all of them. The data show approximately 56,000 clones, roughly nine tenths seen once. As to this clone: Antigen unknown.

The origin of this receptor is an adult with an advanced solid tumor such as melanoma, head and neck, liver or kidney cancer. The chain uses TRBV7-2 and TRBJ1-1; 7 positions match TRBD1. The source was CD4+ or CD8+ T cells sorted from blood, collected in a trial of the OX40 agonist ivuxolimab. The CDR3 DNA follows: TGTGCCAGCAGCTTTTGGGACAGTGAAGCTTTCTTT. Translated, it gives CASSFWDSEAFF.